This T cell receptor beta chain stems from a study of glioma-infiltrating T cells. At the level of the study: WHO grade II oligodendrogliomas or astrocytomas, plus non-recurrent WHO grade IV glioblastomas, were sampled. Roughly 990,000 peripheral T cells were targeted at roughly 4.5- to 11-fold coverage. Whole-study results and caveats: Patients with low tissue-blood divergence carried a signature set of shared blood CDR3 motifs. Tissue and blood shared very few CDR3 sequences.

The iRepertoire nested amplicon-rescue multiplex PCR amplified TCR alpha and beta CDR3s from RNA. MiXCR was run by TCRdb on the multiplex PCR reads, yielding one entry per CDR3 protein. The table lists 300,000 to 450,000 distinct CDR3 sequences, 41% of them singletons. Of note for this clonotype: Its antigen is currently unknown.

Trimming cost V 10 bases and J 0 bases; bases outside gene matches: 5. Germline assignment: CDR1 MNHEY and CDR2 SVGEGT. The CDR3 spans 13 residues. This receptor was taken from a human donor with low-grade glioma or glioblastoma, undergoing nonglioma brain surgery, or in good health (not recorded which). Sample: glioma tissue, nonneoplastic brain tissue, or PBMCs (not recorded which). J is TRBJ2-7 and V is TRBV6-2 or TRBV6-3; 8 nucleotides match TRBD1. CDR3 sequence: CAIMTGDSYEQYF. The CDR3 nucleotides are TGTGCCATCATGACAGGGGACTCCTACGAGCAGTACTTC.